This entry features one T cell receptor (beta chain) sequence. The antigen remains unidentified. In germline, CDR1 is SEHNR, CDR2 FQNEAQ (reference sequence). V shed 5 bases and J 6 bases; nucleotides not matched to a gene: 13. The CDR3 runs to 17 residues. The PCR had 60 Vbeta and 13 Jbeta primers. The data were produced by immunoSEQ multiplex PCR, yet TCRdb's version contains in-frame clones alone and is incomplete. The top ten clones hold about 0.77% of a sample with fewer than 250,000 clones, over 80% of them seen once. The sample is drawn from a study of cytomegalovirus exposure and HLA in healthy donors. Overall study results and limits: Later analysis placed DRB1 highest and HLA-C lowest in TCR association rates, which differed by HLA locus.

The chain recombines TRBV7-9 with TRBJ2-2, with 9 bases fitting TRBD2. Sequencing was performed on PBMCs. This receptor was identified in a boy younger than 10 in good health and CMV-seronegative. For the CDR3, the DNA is TGTGCCAGCAGCCCGGGTGTTAGCGGGAGTAGTGCCGGGGAGCTGTTTTTT. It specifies CASSPGVSGSSAGELFF.